This entry lists 28 T cell receptor beta chains sequenced from one sample in a study of blood T cells in healthy people across ages. A second roughly 6 to 12 cycle PCR used barcoded and J-beta primers. One entry per CDR3 protein, called by TCRdb with MiXCR from the 5' RACE reads. The sample has about 930,000 distinct CDR3 sequences; just under 30% are singletons. The data also belong to a second study, concerning T cells of mothers and their children.

The sequenced sample was blood. The receptors originated from a woman aged 40 to 50 in good health.

Worth noting for this clonotype: A read error may explain this, as a much larger clone is one base away. This chain connects TRBV7-2 to TRBJ2-3; TRBD1 matches at 7 bases. The CDR3 totals 14 residues. Germline V lookup: CDR1 SGHTA, CDR2 FQGNSA. V shed 5 bases and J 4 bases; nucleotides not matched to a gene: 6. DNA for the CDR3: TGTGCCAGCAGCCCGAGACAGGGAGCAGATACGCAGTATTTT. This encodes CASSPRQGADTQYF.

This clonotype has more than one count but fewer than ten. The V gene is TRBV7-2, the J gene TRBJ1-3, with 7 bases fitting TRBD1. From germline, CDR1 is SGHTA and CDR2 FQGNSA. V shed 5 bases and J 2 bases; nucleotides not matched to a gene: 3. The CDR3 sequence is 14 residues long. CDR3 nucleotides: TGTGCCAGCAGCGAAGACAGGGCTGGAAACACCATATATTTT. Translating it yields CASSEDRAGNTIYF. Full variable domain (rest looked up from reference TRBV7-2 and TRBJ1-3): GAGVSQSPSNKVTEKGKDVELRCDPISGHTALYWYRQSLGQGLEFLIYFQGNSAPDKSGLPSDRFSAERTGGSVSTLTIQRTQQEDSAVYLCASSEDRAGNTIYFGEGSWLTVV.

This clonotype was seen a handful of times. V gene TRBV7-9 combines with J gene TRBJ2-1; 9 nucleotides align to TRBD2. CDR3 size: 16 residues. CDR1 SEHNR and CDR2 FQNEAQ come from the germline V gene (reference sequence). Trimming cost V 2 bases and J 6 bases; bases outside gene matches: 8. CDR3 nucleotides: TGTGCCAGCAGCTTATTCCCTAGCGGGGCATCCAATGAGCAGTTCTTC. As protein: CASSLFPSGASNEQFF.

This chain uses TRBV2 with TRBJ2-5, with D uncertain. The CDR3 spans 12 residues. Germline assignment: CDR1 SNHLY and CDR2 FYNNEI. V was trimmed by 7 bases and J by 5 bases, leaving 11 bases between them. This CDR3 reads CASTGPRETQYF. In DNA form, the CDR3 reads TGTGCCAGCACTGGACCGAGGGAGACCCAGTACTTC.

This clonotype was found many times. This sequence joins TRBV5-1 and TRBJ2-1; a possible D gene is TRBD2 (8 bases). This CDR3 is 16 amino acids long. Trimming took 5 bases from V and 2 from J, leaving 17 bases between them. Germline CDR1 and CDR2: SGHRS and YFSETQ. The CDR3 loop is CASSTSGGGAYNEQFF. The CDR3 nucleotides are TGCGCCAGCAGTACCTCGGGAGGGGGCGCCTACAATGAGCAGTTCTTC. Complete variable domain (other parts from reference TRBV5-1 and TRBJ2-1): KAGVTQTPRYLIKTRGQQVTLSCSPISGHRSVSWYQQTPGQGLQFLFEYFSETQRNKGNFPGRFSGRQFSNSRSEMNVSTLELGDSALYLCASSTSGGGAYNEQFFGPGTRLTVL.

The chain is built from TRBV3-1 and TRBJ1-4; TRBD1 matches 10 bases. CDR1 LGHDT and CDR2 YNNKEL come from the germline V gene (reference sequence). This CDR3 is built from 15 residues. Trimming at V came to 1 base and at J to 7 bases, leaving 3 bases not matched to a gene. The CDR3 spells CASSQGQGASEKLFF. The DNA of the CDR3 is TGTGCCAGCAGCCAAGGACAGGGGGCGTCTGAAAAACTGTTTTTT.

This clonotype was counted only a few times. This chain links TRBV19 with TRBJ1-2; D remains unclear. Germline V gene lookup returns CDR1 LNHDA and CDR2 SQIVND (reference sequence). The CDR3 has 12 residues. Trimming removed 7 bases at V and 2 bases at J, with 8 bases between. The CDR3 DNA is TGTGCCAGTATAGCAGAAAACTATGGCTACACCTTC. This sequence encodes CASIAENYGYTF.

In this sample, this clonotype turned up a few times. The CDR3 spells CASSPTGTRGNQPQHF. As DNA, the CDR3 is TGCGCCAGCAGCCCGACAGGGACAAGAGGCAATCAGCCCCAGCATTTT. The chain joins TRBV5-1 to TRBJ1-5, with TRBD1 matching over 7 bases. J gave up 2 bases and V 4 bases, and 9 bases lay outside the gene matches. Germline assignment: CDR1 SGHRS and CDR2 YFSETQ. The CDR3 totals 16 residues.

The sample holds a few counts of this clonotype. The genes are TRBV7-3 and TRBJ2-1, with D maybe TRBD2 (6 bases). The CDR3 length is 12 residues. Trimming pared 6 bases from V and 9 bases from J, leaving 12 bases between. Germline V gives CDR1 SGHTA, CDR2 FQGTGA. The CDR3 reads CASSSRGGEQFF. In DNA form, the CDR3 reads TGTGCCAGCAGTTCAAGGGGAGGTGAGCAGTTCTTC.

This clonotype was recorded at least ten times. The rearrangement uses TRBV7-2 and TRBJ1-2; no clear D. Germline CDR1 and CDR2: SGHTA and FQGNSA. This CDR3 is 12 amino acids long. The V gene lost 1 base and the J gene lost 8 bases, with 8 bases spanning the gap. CDR3 loop: CASSLGRRGYTF. Here the CDR3 DNA reads TGTGCCAGCAGCTTAGGCCGGCGGGGCTACACCTTC. Looking up the rest from reference TRBV7-2 and TRBJ1-2 gives the full variable domain: GAGVSQSPSNKVTEKGKDVELRCDPISGHTALYWYRQSLGQGLEFLIYFQGNSAPDKSGLPSDRFSAERTGGSVSTLTIQRTQQEDSAVYLCASSLGRRGYTFGSGTRLTVV.

Concerning this clonotype: Possible read error: a much larger clone is one base away. The chain combines TRBV12-3 or TRBV12-4 with TRBJ2-1; D tentatively fits TRBD1 or TRBD2 (7 bases each). This CDR3 spans 16 amino acids. Trimming removed 2 bases from V and 8 bases from J, with 19 bases in between. The CDR3 nucleotides are TGTGCCAGCAGTTTATCAGGGGGGGTTTCGTACGATGAGCAGTTCTTC. The encoded protein is CASSLSGGVSYDEQFF.

This clonotype was seen at least ten times. V gene TRBV29-1 combines with J gene TRBJ2-7, with D perhaps assigned TRBD1 or TRBD2 (5 bases each). V shed 4 bases and J shed 5 bases, with 6 bases lying between them. The length of the CDR3 is 10 residues. CDR1 SQVTM and CDR2 ANQGSEA come from the germline V gene. CDR3 residues: CSVGGNEQYF. In DNA form, the CDR3 reads TGCAGCGTTGGGGGGAACGAGCAGTACTTC.

This clonotype was detected only a few times. The chain has TRBV27 and TRBJ1-3, with 8 nucleotides matching TRBD1. Trimming at V came to 6 bases and at J to 4 bases, leaving 8 bases not matched to a gene. The CDR3 loop spans 15 amino acids. Germline CDR1 MNHEY, CDR2 SMNVEV (reference sequence). The CDR3 loop is CASRMQGASGNTIYF. CDR3 nucleotide sequence: TGTGCCAGCAGGATGCAGGGGGCATCCGGAAACACCATATATTTT.

This clonotype was seen repeatedly, ten times or more. The rearrangement joins TRBV10-3 to TRBJ2-1; the match to TRBD2 covers 11 bases. Germline lookup yields CDR1 ENHRY and CDR2 SYGVKD. The V gene end was trimmed by 4 bases and the J gene end by 10 bases; junction bases not matched to a gene: 30. The CDR3 runs 22 residues. The CDR3 sequence is CAISGSRYIGLAGGPPIMEQFF. CDR3 bases: TGTGCCATCAGTGGATCCCGATATATAGGGCTAGCGGGGGGCCCGCCCATCATGGAGCAGTTCTTC.

The chain carries TRBV5-1 and TRBJ2-7; the D gene is possibly TRBD2 (5 bases). There are 16 residues in the CDR3. Germline CDR1 and CDR2: SGHRS and YFSETQ. V lost 2 bases, J lost 2 bases, and 17 bases lay in between. The CDR3 DNA reads TGCGCCAGCAGCTTATCCCTCGAGACTAAGGCCTACGAGCAGTACTTC. It specifies CASSLSLETKAYEQYF.

The chain recombines TRBV28 with TRBJ1-4; TRBD1 might be the D (6 bases). The germline gives CDR1 MDHEN, CDR2 SYDVKM. The CDR3 extends over 15 amino acids. The germline V and J ends were trimmed by 8 bases and 1 base, with 14 bases remaining between them. This CDR3 reads CASARGRETNEKLFF. The CDR3 DNA reads as TGTGCCAGCGCACGGGGGCGGGAAACTAATGAAAAACTGTTTTTT.

This clonotype came up a few times. The rearrangement joins TRBV3-1 to TRBJ1-2; TRBD1 matches 7 bases. Germline values: CDR1 LGHDT, CDR2 YNNKEL (reference sequence). The CDR3 is 14 amino acids. Trimming took 0 bases from V and 7 from J; bases not matched to a gene: 5. The CDR3 spells CASSQDNRGGGYTF. The CDR3 nucleotides are TGTGCCAGCAGCCAAGACAACAGGGGTGGTGGCTACACCTTC.

As for this clonotype: This may be a read error, as it is one base from a much larger clone. The chain couples TRBV5-5 to TRBJ2-4, with 8 positions matching TRBD1. The J call may be in error: the DNA end matches TRBJ2-7 better. In germline, CDR1 is SGHKS, CDR2 YYEKEE (reference sequence). The CDR3 length is 15 residues. CDR3 bases: TGTGCCAGCGGCTATGACAGGGGATCCTATTACGAGCAGTACTTC. It is translated as CASGYDRGSYYEQYF.

The J gene is TRBJ1-2, the V gene TRBV25-1; D is undetermined. Trimming cost V 1 base and J 2 bases, with 8 bases left between them. The CDR3 has 14 amino acids. Germline V CDR1 and CDR2: MGHDK, SYGVNS. The CDR3 DNA is TGTGCCAGCAGTGAATCTTGGGAAAACTATGGCTACACCTTC. Its translation is CASSESWENYGYTF.

The J gene is TRBJ1-1, the V gene TRBV9; D gene unclear. The CDR3 contains 12 residues. Germline assignment: CDR1 SGDLS and CDR2 YYNGEE. V lost 0 bases and J lost 8, with 8 bases in between. The CDR3 here is CASSVGGGEAFF. The CDR3 DNA reads as TGTGCCAGCAGCGTAGGCGGAGGAGAAGCTTTCTTT.

This clonotype was observed many times. V usage is TRBV12-3 or TRBV12-4 and J usage is TRBJ2-7, with 10 bases matching TRBD1. The CDR3 is 15 residues long. Trimming at V came to 5 bases and at J to 3 bases, leaving 7 bases not matched to a gene. CDR3 nucleotides: TGTGCCAGCAGTCCATCGACAGGGGGCTTCTACGAGCAGTACTTC. It specifies CASSPSTGGFYEQYF.

This clonotype has more than one count but fewer than ten. A much more abundant neighbour one base away suggests this may be a read error. The rearrangement uses TRBV5-1 and TRBJ2-4, with 10 bases identical to TRBD1. The better agreement between TRBJ2-7 and the DNA end casts doubt on the J call. The CDR3 totals 15 residues. The germline V gene encodes CDR1 SGHRS and CDR2 YFSETQ. The CDR3, as DNA: TGCGCCAGCAGCGCCGTGACAGGGGGCCGCGACGAGCAGTACTTC. This translates into CASSAVTGGRDEQYF.

This clonotype showed up many times. This chain links TRBV4-2 with TRBJ2-7, with 9 bases identical to TRBD1. This CDR3 comprises 16 residues. J was trimmed by 1 base and V by 0 bases; bases with no gene match: 4. Per the germline V gene, CDR1 is LGHNA and CDR2 is YNFKEQ. The CDR3 region is CASSQDQDRGSYEQYF. CDR3 nucleotide sequence: TGTGCCAGCAGCCAAGATCAGGACAGGGGATCCTACGAGCAGTACTTC.

On this clonotype: A much larger clone differs by one base, so this may be a read error. The chain has TRBV25-1 and TRBJ2-7, with a weak D call TRBD1 (6 bases). Germline loops: CDR1 MGHDK, CDR2 SYGVNS. The CDR3 loop spans 15 amino acids. The CDR3 reads CAGSVNRARSYEQYF. CDR3 sequence (DNA): TGTGCCGGCAGTGTTAACAGGGCCCGCTCCTACGAGCAGTACTTC.

Details on this clonotype: Being one base from a much bigger clone, this may be a read error. V gene TRBV12-3 or TRBV12-4 combines with J gene TRBJ2-3, with D perhaps matching TRBD2 (5 bases). CDR3 length: 14 amino acids. The CDR3 region has the DNA TGTGCCAGCAGCCTTGGGGAGAGCACAGATGCGCAGTATTTT. Residues: CASSLGESTDAQYF.

This clonotype has only a few counts. This chain uses TRBV28 with TRBJ1-2, with TRBD1 as a possible D gene (5 bases). The CDR3 length is 12 residues. Trimming stripped 2 bases from V and 8 bases from J, with 9 bases between. The germline gives CDR1 MDHEN, CDR2 SYDVKM. The CDR3 spells CASSLRQSGYTF. CDR3 in DNA: TGTGCCAGCAGTTTACGACAGAGCGGCTACACCTTC.

As regards this clonotype: A read error may explain this, as a much larger clone is one base away. The chain combines TRBV6-5 with TRBJ2-7; the D gene could be TRBD1 or TRBD2 (5 bases each). Per the germline V gene, CDR1 is MNHEY and CDR2 is SVGAGI. Trimming pared 8 bases from V and 5 bases from J, leaving 10 bases between. This CDR3 has 11 residues. CDR3 nucleotide sequence: TGTGCCAGCGAGGGGATCAACGAGCAGTACTTC. This codes for CASEGINEQYF.

A few counts support this clonotype. CDR3: CASSEADPGLSYEQYF. The CDR3 DNA follows: TGTGCCAGCAGTGAAGCTGACCCGGGACTCTCCTACGAGCAGTACTTC. The rearrangement links TRBV2 to TRBJ2-7, with D perhaps matching TRBD2 (6 bases). In germline, CDR1 is SNHLY, CDR2 FYNNEI. The CDR3 runs 16 residues. Trimming pared 0 bases from V and 0 bases from J, leaving 12 bases between.